The 17 T cell receptor beta chains in this list originate from one sample, sequenced in a study of memory CD4+ T cells and cytomegalovirus serostatus. The sort gate was single viable CD3+CD4+CD8-CD45RO+ cells for memory CD4+ T cells. Data came from immunoSEQ multiplex PCR; TCRdb stores just in-frame clones and leaves some out. The sample shows approximately 92,000 clones, over 70% of them seen only once. Material for sequencing was memory CD4+ T cells from blood. These receptors all stem from an adult in good health and CMV-seropositive.

The rearrangement joins TRBV5-1 to TRBJ1-4; possibly TRBD1 for D (5 bases). V was trimmed by 0 bases and J by 3 bases, leaving 9 bases between them. Germline assignment: CDR1 SGHRS and CDR2 YFSETQ. CDR3 length equals 15 residues. The CDR3 nucleotides are TGCGCCAGCAGCTTGGGAGAGGGACCTAATGAAAAACTGTTTTTT. Translated, it gives CASSLGEGPNEKLFF.

The J gene is TRBJ2-2, the V gene TRBV5-8; 9 nucleotides line up with TRBD2. The junction had 2 bases not matched to a gene; V was cut back by 0 bases and J by 2 bases. Per germline, CDR1 SGHTS and CDR2 YDEGEE. The CDR3 consists of 16 residues. CDR3 region: CASSLVLAGNTGELFF. CDR3 sequence (DNA): TGTGCCAGCAGCTTGGTGCTAGCGGGAAACACCGGGGAGCTGTTTTTT.

The chain couples TRBV19 to TRBJ2-7; 7 nucleotides match TRBD2. The junction had 14 bases not matched to a gene; V was cut back by 6 bases and J by 6 bases. Germline loops: CDR1 LNHDA, CDR2 SQIVND (reference sequence). This CDR3 spans 15 amino acids. Here the CDR3 reads CASSTTWGGESEQYF. CDR3 nucleotide sequence: TGTGCCAGTAGCACCACCTGGGGAGGGGAAAGCGAGCAGTACTTC.

The rearrangement joins TRBV11-3 to TRBJ1-5, with D unclear. V was clipped by 1 base and J by 6 bases, with 4 bases between them. Germline V gene data show CDR1 as SGHNT and CDR2 as YENEEA. This CDR3 has 12 amino acids. CDR3 amino acids: CASSLVTQPQHF. The CDR3 DNA is TGTGCCAGCAGCTTAGTCACTCAGCCCCAGCATTTT.

The chain couples TRBV29-1 to TRBJ2-1, with unresolved D. V gave up 7 bases and J gave up 2 bases, with 9 bases separating them. Per germline, CDR1 SQVTM and CDR2 ANQGSEA. CDR3 length: 12 residues. In nucleotides, the CDR3 is TGCAGCGCGGTCCCCACCTACAATGAGCAGTTCTTC. The encoded protein is CSAVPTYNEQFF.

In this sample, this clone turned up once. The chain joins TRBV7-2 to TRBJ2-3; 9 nucleotides line up with TRBD1. The germline gives CDR1 SGHTA, CDR2 FQGNSA. The CDR3 has 15 amino acids. V lost 5 bases, J lost 3 bases, and 6 bases stayed unmatched. The CDR3 DNA reads as TGTGCCAGCAGCACCGGACAGGGGACGACAGATACGCAGTATTTT. Protein: CASSTGQGTTDTQYF.

This clone was detected a few times. J is TRBJ1-1 and V is TRBV7-8; no firm D call. V was pared by 5 bases and J by 5 bases, with 18 bases between. The germline gives CDR1 SGHVS, CDR2 FQNEAQ. CDR3 size: 15 residues. CDR3 DNA: TGTGCCAGCAGCCTAGGTCCGGGTGGAGGTACTGAAGCTTTCTTT. Its translation is CASSLGPGGGTEAFF.

J is TRBJ2-5 and V is TRBV7-2; D remains ambiguous. This CDR3 is built from 13 residues. Trimming took off 1 base at V and 1 base at J, with 4 bases between the two ends. The germline V gene has CDR1 SGHTA and CDR2 FQGNSA. CDR3 protein: CASSLGAQETQYF. In DNA form, the CDR3 reads TGTGCCAGCAGCTTAGGGGCCCAAGAGACCCAGTACTTC.

The chain employs TRBV28 and TRBJ1-2; D not certain. From germline, CDR1 is MDHEN and CDR2 SYDVKM. Trimming left V 7 bases short and J 3 bases short, with 15 bases between. The CDR3 length is 14 residues. The CDR3 DNA is TGTGCCAGCACCGACCCCGGAGCGTACTATGGCTACACCTTC. Protein product: CASTDPGAYYGYTF.

This chain uses TRBV7-3 with TRBJ2-5; 7 bases are a match to TRBD1. This CDR3 is built from 13 residues. V lost 5 bases and J lost 2; bases outside the gene matches: 2. The germline V gene has CDR1 SGHTA and CDR2 FQGTGA. CDR3 sequence (DNA): TGTGCCAGCAGCCCGGGACAGCAAGAGACCCAGTACTTC. Its protein product is CASSPGQQETQYF.

The rearrangement uses TRBV19 and TRBJ2-7; a possible D gene is TRBD2 (5 bases). Between the trimmed V and J ends, which lost 1 base and 10 bases, there was a span of 17 bases. The CDR3 covers 14 residues. Looked up from germline, CDR1 is LNHDA and CDR2 is SQIVND (reference sequence). As DNA, the CDR3 is TGTGCCAGTAGTATAGGCAGCGGTACCCCCGGACAGTACTTC. Translating it yields CASSIGSGTPGQYF.

The V and J genes are TRBV6-5 and TRBJ1-3; 8 nucleotides match TRBD1. Per germline, CDR1 MNHEY and CDR2 SVGAGI. CDR3 length: 14 amino acids. Trimming at V came to 6 bases and at J to 4 bases, leaving 5 bases not matched to a gene. CDR3 in amino acids: CASRTTGGGNTIYF. The CDR3 DNA sequence: TGTGCCAGCAGGACCACAGGGGGGGGAAACACCATATATTTT.

The chain has TRBV5-4 and TRBJ1-4; 9 positions agree with TRBD1. Germline V lookup: CDR1 SGHNT, CDR2 YYREEE (reference sequence). CDR3 length: 15 residues. V dropped 4 bases and J dropped 4; count of bases not matched to a gene: 5. The CDR3 region is CASSLGQGFNEKLFF. The CDR3 DNA is TGTGCCAGCAGCCTAGGACAGGGGTTTAATGAAAAACTGTTTTTT.

V gene TRBV2 combines with J gene TRBJ2-1; 11 bases map to TRBD2. The germline CDR1 and CDR2 sequences are SNHLY and FYNNEI. V shed 6 bases and J 7 bases; nucleotides not matched to a gene: 8. This CDR3 region has 15 residues. CDR3 sequence reads: CASSISGRAGNEQFF. The CDR3 DNA is TGTGCCAGCAGCATTAGCGGGAGGGCGGGGAATGAGCAGTTCTTC.

V usage is TRBV10-3 and J usage is TRBJ2-3; D remains unclear. V lost 10 bases to trimming and J lost 0 bases, with 8 bases between them. The CDR3 covers 12 residues. Germline lookup yields CDR1 ENHRY and CDR2 SYGVKD. CDR3 amino acids: CATGRSTDTQYF. CDR3 bases: TGTGCCACCGGAAGGAGCACAGATACGCAGTATTTT.

The chain uses TRBV11-2 and TRBJ2-1, with 7 bases fitting TRBD2. The junction had 3 bases not matched to a gene; V was cut back by 2 bases and J by 2 bases. Germline lookup yields CDR1 SGHAT and CDR2 FQNNGV. The CDR3 has 15 amino acids. The CDR3 bases are TGTGCCAGCAGCTTAAAGCGGGAACCCTACAATGAGCAGTTCTTC. Translated, it gives CASSLKREPYNEQFF.

The chain is built from TRBV11-3 and TRBJ1-1, with D hard to call. In germline, CDR1 is SGHNT, CDR2 YENEEA. There are 15 residues in the CDR3. Trimming removed 0 bases at V and 1 base at J, with 9 bases between. CDR3 protein: CASSLDSSGNTEAFF. The CDR3 nucleotides read TGTGCCAGCAGCTTAGATTCCTCGGGGAACACTGAAGCTTTCTTT.